The 21 T cell receptor beta chains presented below share a single source sample, sequenced in a study of cytomegalovirus exposure and HLA in healthy donors. The PCR employed 60 Vbeta primers together with 13 Jbeta primers. Sequencing was performed with immunoSEQ multiplex PCR; in TCRdb, only in-frame clones are kept and a portion is missing. The sample contains about 160,000 clones, 75% to 90% of which appear only once. The sequencing input was PBMCs. The origin of the receptors is a girl aged 2-9 years in good health and CMV-seropositive.

The chain links TRBV28 to TRBJ1-1, with 9 bases identical to TRBD1. Germline CDR1 and CDR2: MDHEN and SYDVKM. V shed 7 bases and J 3 bases; nucleotides not matched to a gene: 3. CDR3 length: 13 residues. CDR3 coding DNA: TGTGCCAGCATAGGACAGGGGCACACTGAAGCTTTCTTT. Protein sequence: CASIGQGHTEAFF. Supplemented by reference TRBV28 and TRBJ1-1, the full variable domain reads DVKVTQSSRYLVKRTGEKVFLECVQDMDHENMFWYRQDPGLGLRLIYFSYDVKMKEKGDIPEGYSVSREKKERFSLILESASTNQTSMYLCASIGQGHTEAFFGQGTRLTVV.

This clone was seen a handful of times. The V gene is TRBV4-1, the J gene TRBJ2-3; D not resolved. CDR3 length: 14 amino acids. V gave up 0 bases and J gave up 6 bases, with 10 bases separating them. Looked up from germline, CDR1 is MGHRA and CDR2 is YSYEKL. The CDR3 DNA reads TGCGCCAGCAGCCAAGAACCAGGCAGTGATACGCAGTATTTT. Its protein product is CASSQEPGSDTQYF.

The chain couples TRBV4-1 to TRBJ2-7; 11 positions agree with TRBD2. Germline-derived CDR1 and CDR2 are MGHRA and YSYEKL. Trimming cost V 1 base and J 5 bases; bases outside gene matches: 7. The CDR3 covers 16 residues. CDR3 protein: CASSQGPGLADDEQYF. DNA of the CDR3: TGCGCCAGCAGCCAAGGGCCGGGACTAGCGGATGACGAGCAGTACTTC.

This sequence joins TRBV7-3 and TRBJ1-4, with no clear D. Between the trimmed V and J ends, which lost 8 bases and 4 bases, there was a span of 20 bases. The CDR3 is 16 residues long. Germline V lookup: CDR1 SGHTA, CDR2 FQGTGA. The CDR3 DNA reads TGTGCCAGCCGTTGGGCGTGGATGAGGGTTAATGAAAAACTGTTTTTT. Translation: CASRWAWMRVNEKLFF.

This clone has ten or more counts. The gene calls are TRBV6-1 and TRBJ1-3; D unresolved. In germline, CDR1 is MNHNS, CDR2 SASEGT. Trimming cost V 2 bases and J 4 bases, with 12 bases left between them. The CDR3 covers 15 residues. CDR3 sequence: CASSENEGAGNTIYF. The CDR3 DNA reads as TGTGCCAGCAGTGAAAATGAGGGCGCGGGAAACACCATATATTTT.

The chain carries TRBV4-1 and TRBJ1-5; possible D gene TRBD1, 5 bases. There are 15 residues in the CDR3. Trimming removed 5 bases at V and 4 bases at J, with 15 bases between. Per germline, CDR1 MGHRA and CDR2 YSYEKL. This CDR3 is CASSAEWTRNQPQHF. CDR3 DNA sequence: TGCGCCAGCAGCGCGGAGTGGACAAGGAATCAGCCCCAGCATTTT.

The genes are TRBV28 and TRBJ1-5, with D possibly being TRBD1 (6 bases). Germline assignment: CDR1 MDHEN and CDR2 SYDVKM. The CDR3 covers 15 residues. Between the trimmed V and J ends, which lost 3 bases and 3 bases, there was a span of 12 bases. The CDR3 reads CASSFWTADNQPQHF. DNA for the CDR3: TGTGCCAGCAGTTTTTGGACAGCAGACAATCAGCCCCAGCATTTT.

The chain links TRBV6-5 to TRBJ1-2; 11 bases fit TRBD1. Germline loops: CDR1 MNHEY, CDR2 SVGAGI. There are 15 residues in the CDR3. With 7 bases clipped from V and 1 base from J, the junction kept 5 bases outside the gene matches. The CDR3 protein is CASKRTGGFNYGYTF. Here the CDR3 DNA reads TGTGCCAGCAAGAGGACAGGGGGCTTTAACTATGGCTACACCTTC.

This clone is a singleton in its sample. The chain joins TRBV25-1 to TRBJ1-2; D is perhaps TRBD1 (5 bases). Germline V gene sequence: CDR1 MGHDK, CDR2 SYGVNS. Trimming took 2 bases from V and 4 from J, leaving 11 bases between them. The CDR3 length is 14 residues. The CDR3 sequence is CASSEQGGVYGYTF. Written as DNA, the CDR3 is TGTGCCAGCAGTGAACAGGGTGGGGTCTATGGCTACACCTTC.

As for this clone: At one end the junction does not follow the germline gene, possibly because of a read error. The V gene is TRBV7-7, the J gene TRBJ2-5; 9 bases are shared with TRBD2. CDR3 length equals 14 residues. Germline V lookup: CDR1 SSHAT, CDR2 FNYEAQ (reference sequence). CDR3 in amino acids: CASSSLAGRETQYF. CDR3 DNA sequence: TGTGCTAGCAGCTCGCTAGCGGGGCGAGAGACCCAGTACTTC.

This clone was observed once. The gene calls are TRBV29-1 and TRBJ1-1, with D tentatively TRBD1 (5 bases). CDR1 is SQVTM, CDR2 ANQGSEA, per germline. The CDR3 runs 15 residues. V lost 3 bases and J lost 2, with 16 bases in between. The CDR3: CSVEGIRGLNTEAFF. CDR3 nucleotides: TGCAGCGTTGAGGGTATTAGGGGATTAAACACTGAAGCTTTCTTT.

The chain joins TRBV6-1 to TRBJ1-1; D call uncertain. Looked up from germline, CDR1 is MNHNS and CDR2 is SASEGT. This CDR3 comprises 13 residues. The V and J ends lost 6 bases and 2 bases respectively, with 10 bases between them. In DNA, the CDR3 is TGTGCCAGCAGGACGGCGGCCAACACTGAAGCTTTCTTT. The encoded protein is CASRTAANTEAFF.

The V gene is TRBV5-4, the J gene TRBJ1-2; D possibly corresponds to TRBD1 (5 bases). In germline, CDR1 is SGHNT, CDR2 YYREEE (reference sequence). V was clipped by 2 bases and J by 3 bases, with 11 bases between them. The CDR3 totals 14 residues. The CDR3 DNA sequence: TGTGCCAGCAGCTTTCCGGGGGACTACTATGGCTACACCTTC. The encoded protein is CASSFPGDYYGYTF.

The chain carries TRBV5-4 and TRBJ2-1, with 8 positions matching TRBD2. The ends lost 3 bases at V and 4 bases at J; junction bases unmatched: 12. The CDR3 has 17 residues. Germline V gives CDR1 SGHNT, CDR2 YYREEE (reference sequence). This CDR3 reads CASSSGTSGLLYNEQFF. In nucleotides, the CDR3 is TGTGCCAGCAGCTCCGGGACTAGTGGACTCCTTTACAATGAGCAGTTCTTC.

The V and J genes are TRBV30 and TRBJ1-5, with D maybe TRBD1 (5 bases). The germline CDR1 and CDR2 sequences are GTSNPN and SVGIG (reference sequence). The V and J ends lost 2 bases and 4 bases respectively, with 6 bases between them. The CDR3 has 12 residues. In DNA, the CDR3 is TGTGCCTGGAGTTCAGGGAATCAGCCCCAGCATTTT. The encoded protein is CAWSSGNQPQHF.

The chain joins TRBV28 to TRBJ1-5; D call uncertain. Trimming removed 7 bases at V and 4 bases at J, with 5 bases between. This CDR3 contains 11 residues. Germline CDR1 is MDHEN and CDR2 is SYDVKM. CDR3 sequence: CASTSNQPQHF. CDR3 sequence (DNA): TGTGCCAGCACCTCGAATCAGCCCCAGCATTTT.

The V call is TRBV4-2, the J call TRBJ1-5, with 8 bases fitting TRBD1. The J segment lost 6 bases and the V segment lost 1 base, leaving 5 bases of the junction unmatched. This CDR3 spans 15 amino acids. Germline V lookup: CDR1 LGHNA, CDR2 YNFKEQ. The CDR3 sequence: CASSQVATGGQPQHF. The CDR3 bases are TGTGCCAGCAGCCAAGTCGCTACAGGGGGTCAGCCCCAGCATTTT.

The rearrangement uses TRBV7-2 and TRBJ2-5; 9 positions match TRBD1. There are 14 residues in the CDR3. J was trimmed by 9 bases and V by 5 bases; bases with no gene match: 10. CDR1 and CDR2 (germline): SGHTA, FQGNSA. CDR3 bases: TGTGCCAGCAGCCCGGGACAGGGATTAGGGTCCCAGTACTTC. This sequence encodes CASSPGQGLGSQYF.

V is TRBV4-2 and J is TRBJ1-5; the D gene is possibly TRBD1 (5 bases). Germline CDR1 reads LGHNA; CDR2 reads YNFKEQ. The length of the CDR3 is 15 residues. V lost 0 bases and J 4 bases, leaving 10 bases between the germline ends. CDR3 sequence: CASSQDWGVNQPQHF. The DNA of the CDR3 is TGTGCCAGCAGCCAAGATTGGGGCGTGAATCAGCCCCAGCATTTT.

The chain employs TRBV6-5 and TRBJ2-7; no clear D gene. V gave up 4 bases and J gave up 1 base, with 8 bases separating them. The CDR3 is made up of 13 amino acids. Germline lookup yields CDR1 MNHEY and CDR2 SVGAGI. CDR3 nucleotide sequence: TGTGCCAGCAGTTCTCCAGGATCCTACGAGCAGTACTTC. This gives the protein CASSSPGSYEQYF.

The chain uses TRBV7-9 and TRBJ1-3; D unresolved. CDR1 and CDR2 from the germline V gene are SEHNR and FQNEAQ (reference sequence). This CDR3 spans 14 amino acids. V shed 5 bases and J shed 4 bases, with 12 bases lying between them. CDR3 DNA: TGTGCCAGCAGCCCTCTTTCCCCCGGAAACACCATATATTTT. It encodes CASSPLSPGNTIYF.